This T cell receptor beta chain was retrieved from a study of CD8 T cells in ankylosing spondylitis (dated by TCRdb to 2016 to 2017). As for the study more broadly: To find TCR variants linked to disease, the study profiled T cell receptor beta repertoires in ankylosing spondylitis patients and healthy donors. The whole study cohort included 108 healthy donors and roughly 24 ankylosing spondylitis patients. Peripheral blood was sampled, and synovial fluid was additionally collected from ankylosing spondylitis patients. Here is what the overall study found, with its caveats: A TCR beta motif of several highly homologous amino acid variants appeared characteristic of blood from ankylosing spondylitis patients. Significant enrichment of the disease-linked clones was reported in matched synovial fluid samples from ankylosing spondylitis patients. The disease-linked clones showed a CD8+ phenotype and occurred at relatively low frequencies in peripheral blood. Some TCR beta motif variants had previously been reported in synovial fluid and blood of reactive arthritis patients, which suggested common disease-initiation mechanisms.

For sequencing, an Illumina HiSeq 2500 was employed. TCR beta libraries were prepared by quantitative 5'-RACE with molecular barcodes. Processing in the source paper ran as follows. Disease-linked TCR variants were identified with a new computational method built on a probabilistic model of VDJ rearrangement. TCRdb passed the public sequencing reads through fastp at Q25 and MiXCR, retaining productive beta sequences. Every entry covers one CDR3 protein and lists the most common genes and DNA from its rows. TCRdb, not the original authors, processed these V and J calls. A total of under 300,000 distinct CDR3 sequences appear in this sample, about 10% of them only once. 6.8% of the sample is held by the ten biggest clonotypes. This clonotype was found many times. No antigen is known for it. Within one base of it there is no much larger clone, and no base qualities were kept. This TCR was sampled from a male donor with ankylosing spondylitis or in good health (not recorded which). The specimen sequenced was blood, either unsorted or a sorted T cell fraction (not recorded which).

The CDR3: CASKDRGSYNEQFF. The sequence in DNA is TGTGCCAGCAAGGACAGGGGATCCTACAATGAGCAGTTCTTC. The chain is encoded by TRBV7-2 joined to TRBJ2-1, with 9 middle bases fitting TRBD1. Looking up the germline V gene yields CDR1 SGHTA and CDR2 FQGNSA. Trimmed from V: 7 bases; trimmed from J: 1 base; junction bases lacking a gene match: 2. The CDR3 has 14 amino acids, counting the end cysteine and phenylalanine. Kept here is only the CDR3 DNA, which spans 42 bases and is read in frame from base 1.